Shown below are 15 T cell receptor beta chains from a single sample sequenced in a study of blood T cells in healthy people across ages. Through a sample-barcoded 5' primer and a J-beta primer mix, a second PCR was run for roughly 6 to 12 cycles. TCRdb redid the calling of the 5' RACE reads with MiXCR, one entry per CDR3 protein. The sample lists 500,000 to 650,000 distinct CDR3 sequences, roughly a quarter occurring once. The data also belong to a second study, concerning T cells of mothers and their children.

Sample: blood. Receptors were obtained from a boy aged 2 to 10 in good health.

Worth noting for this clonotype: At one end the junction does not follow the germline gene, possibly because of a read error. The J gene is TRBJ2-5, the V gene TRBV11-2; 10 bases are a match to TRBD1. There are 12 residues in the CDR3. Germline V gene data show CDR1 as SGHAT and CDR2 as FQNNGV. The CDR3 DNA reads as TGTGCCAGCAGCTCCCCCGGGACAGGGGTAAACTTC. Its protein product is CASSSPGTGVNF.

In this sample, this clonotype turned up many times. The rearrangement joins TRBV11-2 to TRBJ2-7; TRBD2 aligns across 9 bases. CDR1 and CDR2 from the germline V gene are SGHAT and FQNNGV. The CDR3 consists of 15 residues. J gave up 6 bases and V 7 bases, and 13 bases lay outside the gene matches. The CDR3 sequence: CASTHEAAGGREQYF. Here the CDR3 DNA reads TGTGCCAGCACCCACGAGGCAGCGGGGGGTCGCGAGCAGTACTTC.

The chain combines TRBV20-1 with TRBJ2-3; D ambiguous. This CDR3 is built from 14 residues. Germline assignment: CDR1 DFQATT and CDR2 SNEGSKA (reference sequence). Deletions cut 2 bases from V and 3 bases from J, with 12 bases between. CDR3 residues: CSARSSAPTDTQYF. CDR3 bases: TGCAGTGCTAGATCCTCGGCCCCGACAGATACGCAGTATTTT.

This clonotype has only one observation. The chain has TRBV30 and TRBJ1-1; D gene ambiguous. The CDR3 loop spans 12 amino acids. Per germline, CDR1 GTSNPN and CDR2 SVGIG (reference sequence). With 1 base removed from V and 7 bases from J, the gap between germline ends came to 10 bases. CDR3: CAWSEAGFEAFF. CDR3 in DNA: TGTGCCTGGAGTGAAGCAGGTTTTGAAGCTTTCTTT. Variable domain in full (rest from reference TRBV30 and TRBJ1-1): SQTIHQWPATLVQPVGSPLSLECTVEGTSNPNLYWYRQAAGRGLQLLFYSVGIGQISSEVPQNLSASRPQDRQFILSSKKLLLSDSGFYLCAWSEAGFEAFFGQGTRLTVV.

The V call is TRBV12-3 or TRBV12-4, the J call TRBJ2-7, with D perhaps being TRBD1 or TRBD2 (5 bases each). The CDR3 length is 15 residues. Trimming took off 6 bases at V and 5 bases at J, with 20 bases between the two ends. The CDR3 nucleotides are TGTGCCAGCAGCCTCCAGGGCTTGGACGGGAACGAGCAGTACTTC. This encodes CASSLQGLDGNEQYF.

The genes are TRBV12-5 and TRBJ2-1; D may be TRBD2 (6 bases). Per germline, CDR1 LGHNT and CDR2 FRNRAP. There are 14 residues in the CDR3. V was trimmed by 5 bases and J by 7 bases, leaving 15 bases between them. This chain's CDR3 is CASGAGLSENEQFF. The CDR3 nucleotides read TGTGCTAGTGGTGCGGGACTGTCAGAGAATGAGCAGTTCTTC.

The V call is TRBV14, the J call TRBJ2-1; 9 nucleotides agree with TRBD1. In germline, CDR1 is SGHDN, CDR2 FVKESK. The CDR3 is 15 residues long. With V trimmed by 6 bases and J by 7 bases, 10 bases remained unmatched. The CDR3 loop reads CASSPLQGARNEQFF. The DNA of the CDR3 is TGTGCCAGCAGTCCCTTACAGGGGGCGCGTAATGAGCAGTTCTTC.

This chain joins TRBV30 and TRBJ1-4; D might be TRBD1 (5 bases). Germline V gene lookup returns CDR1 GTSNPN and CDR2 SVGIG (reference sequence). The CDR3 is 14 residues long. V lost 4 bases and J lost 5, with 14 bases in between. This CDR3 reads CAWNRGELNEKLFF. DNA of the CDR3: TGTGCCTGGAACAGAGGGGAGTTAAATGAAAAACTGTTTTTT.

This clonotype was counted only a few times. The chain has TRBV21-1 and TRBJ2-5; the table assigns TRBD1, which was not confirmed against the DNA. TRBV21-1 is an annotated pseudogene. This CDR3 has 15 residues. The CDR3 region is CASRLLQGGRETQYF. The CDR3 bases are TGTGCCAGCAGGTTGTTGCAGGGGGGGCGAGAGACCCAGTACTTC.

This rearrangement joins TRBV2 to TRBJ2-5; either TRBD1 or TRBD2 may supply D (5 bases each). Germline CDR1 and CDR2: SNHLY and FYNNEI. V was cut by 3 bases and J by 4 bases, with 15 bases left in between. CDR3 length equals 15 residues. The CDR3 region has the DNA TGTGCCAGCAGTGAGGCTTGGGGGAAGATAGAGACCCAGTACTTC. It yields the protein CASSEAWGKIETQYF.

The genes are TRBV20-1 and TRBJ1-2; D possibly corresponds to TRBD1 (5 bases). The V gene's germline CDR1 is DFQATT and CDR2 SNEGSKA (reference sequence). V lost 0 bases and J lost 4, with 21 bases in between. The CDR3 consists of 17 residues. CDR3 nucleotides: TGCAGTGCTAGAGATATAAAGGACCTGCCAGGGTTCTATGGCTACACCTTC. Its translation is CSARDIKDLPGFYGYTF.

Only a few counts were recorded for this clonotype. The V and J genes are TRBV5-5 and TRBJ2-6; no definite D call. Germline V CDR1 and CDR2: SGHKS, YYEKEE (reference sequence). This CDR3 region has 16 residues. V lost 2 bases and J 2 bases, leaving 11 bases between the germline ends. The CDR3 is CASSLGWATGANVLTF. The DNA of the CDR3 is TGTGCCAGCAGCTTAGGTTGGGCTACTGGGGCCAACGTCCTGACTTTC.

The genes are TRBV2 and TRBJ2-4, with TRBD1 matching over 7 bases. J was trimmed by 0 bases and V by 4 bases; bases with no gene match: 3. The germline CDR1 and CDR2 sequences are SNHLY and FYNNEI. The length of the CDR3 is 15 residues. The CDR3 DNA sequence: TGTGCCAGCAGTGGACAGGGCCTAGCCAAAAACATTCAGTACTTC. Its protein product is CASSGQGLAKNIQYF.

This clonotype showed up just a few times. At one boundary the junction diverges from the germline segment, which might be a read error. The chain carries TRBV7-2 and TRBJ2-1; 11 nucleotides match TRBD2. The germline CDR1 and CDR2 sequences are SGHTA and FQGNSA. The CDR3 totals 14 residues. The CDR3 here is CASSLGTSGNEQFF. The CDR3 nucleotides are TGCGCCAGCAGCTTAGGGACTAGCGGTAATGAGCAGTTCTTC. Supplemented by reference TRBV7-2 and TRBJ2-1, the full variable domain reads GAGVSQSPSNKVTEKGKDVELRCDPISGHTALYWYRQSLGQGLEFLIYFQGNSAPDKSGLPSDRFSAERTGGSVSTLTIQRTQQEDSAVYLCASSLGTSGNEQFFGPGTRLTVL.

This clonotype was recorded a few times. The chain couples TRBV27 to TRBJ1-5; D is uncertain. Trimming took off 3 bases at V and 0 bases at J, with 9 bases between the two ends. CDR1 is MNHEY and CDR2 is SMNVEV in the germline V gene (reference sequence). The CDR3 has 15 residues. The DNA for the CDR3 is TGTGCCAGCAGTTTTCGGGCATATAGCAATCAGCCCCAGCATTTT. It codes for CASSFRAYSNQPQHF.